The present TCR beta chain was sequenced within a study of Ad26.COV2.S vaccination and SARS-CoV-2 variants. Background on the study: Enrolled in COV1001, the donor was in the Ad26.COV2.S trial arm, which received the vaccine.

Treatment described: 19 received Ad26.COV2.S at low or high dose, single or two shots; 5 received placebo; per-sample allocation not given. The samples were gathered on day 63 after the first injection of vaccine or placebo. An Ad26 vector expressing Wuhan-strain SARS-CoV-2 spike constituted the vaccine. Sequenced by immunoSEQ multiplex PCR; TCRdb stores in-frame clones only, minus some. The table has hundreds of thousands of clones, about nine tenths seen once; the top ten hold roughly 3.1%. Germline CDR1 and CDR2: KGHSH and LQKENI. V was shortened by 6 bases and J by 3 bases, with 18 bases between the two germline ends. The CDR3 extends over 15 amino acids.

V gene TRBV18 combines with J gene TRBJ2-7; TRBD1 might be the D (5 bases). The TCR comes from a person aged 18-60 years who received the Ad26.COV2.S COVID-19 vaccine or a placebo. This specimen was peripheral blood, taken in a trial of Ad26.COV2.S vaccine versus placebo. The CDR3: CASSATGRLRYEQYF. CDR3 coding DNA: TGTGCCAGCTCCGCCACAGGCCGGCTTCGCTACGAGCAGTACTTC.